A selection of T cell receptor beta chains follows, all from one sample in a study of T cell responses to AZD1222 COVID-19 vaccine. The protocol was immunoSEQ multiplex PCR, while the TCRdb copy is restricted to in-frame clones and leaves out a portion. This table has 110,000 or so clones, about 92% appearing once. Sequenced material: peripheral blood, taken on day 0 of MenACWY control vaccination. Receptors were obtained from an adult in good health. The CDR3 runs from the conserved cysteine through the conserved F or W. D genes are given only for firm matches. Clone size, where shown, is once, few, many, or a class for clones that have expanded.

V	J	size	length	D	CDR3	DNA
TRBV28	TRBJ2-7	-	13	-	CASRGIGAYEQYF	TGTGCCAGCAGGGGGATAGGGGCCTACGAGCAGTACTTC
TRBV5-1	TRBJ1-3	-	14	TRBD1	CASWAGGSGNTIYF	TGCGCCAGCTGGGCAGGGGGATCTGGAAACACCATATATTTT
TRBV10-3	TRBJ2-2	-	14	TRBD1	CAITGTVPTGELFF	TGTGCCATCACCGGGACAGTTCCCACCGGGGAGCTGTTTTTT
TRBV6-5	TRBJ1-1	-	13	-	CASHRTVNTEAFF	TGTGCCAGCCATAGGACGGTGAACACTGAAGCTTTCTTT
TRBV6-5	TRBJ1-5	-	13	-	CASSFLQGQPQHF	TGTGCCAGCAGTTTCCTACAGGGTCAACCCCAGCATTTT
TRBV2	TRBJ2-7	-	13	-	CASSGRSYYEQYF	TGTGCCAGCTCTGGCAGGTCCTACTACGAGCAGTACTTC
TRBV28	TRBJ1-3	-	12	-	CASSLSGNTIYF	TGTGCCAGCAGTTTGTCTGGAAACACCATATATTTT
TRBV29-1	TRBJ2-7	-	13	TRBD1	CSVESGQDYEQYF	TGCAGCGTTGAATCGGGACAGGACTACGAGCAGTACTTC
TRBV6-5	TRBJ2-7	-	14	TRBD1	CASSSTGGLYEQYF	TGTGCCAGCAGTTCAACAGGGGGCCTCTACGAGCAGTACTTC
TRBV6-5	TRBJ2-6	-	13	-	CACREHGANVLTF	TGTGCCTGCAGGGAGCATGGGGCCAACGTCCTGACTTTC
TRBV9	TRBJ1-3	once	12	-	CASSVDPDTIYF	TGTGCCAGCAGCGTTGATCCGGACACCATATATTTT
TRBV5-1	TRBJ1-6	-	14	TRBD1	CASSPGQLDSPLHF	TGCGCCAGCAGCCCGGGACAGCTGGATTCACCCCTCCACTTT
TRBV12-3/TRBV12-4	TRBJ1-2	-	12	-	CASSWANYGYTF	TGTGCCAGCAGTTGGGCTAACTATGGCTACACCTTC
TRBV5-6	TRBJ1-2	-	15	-	CASSFQGFYGDGYTF	TGTGCCAGCAGCTTCCAAGGTTTTTATGGCGATGGCTACACCTTC
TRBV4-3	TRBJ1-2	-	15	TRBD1	CASSQEGGTNYGYTF	TGCGCCAGCAGCCAAGAAGGGGGCACGAACTATGGCTACACCTTC
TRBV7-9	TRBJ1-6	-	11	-	CASSKISPLHF	TGTGCCAGCAGCAAAATCTCACCCCTCCACTTT
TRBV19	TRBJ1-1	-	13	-	CASITGPRTEAFF	TGTGCCAGTATAACAGGACCGAGAACTGAAGCTTTCTTT
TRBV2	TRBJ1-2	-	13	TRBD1	CASRGQENYGYTF	TGTGCCAGCAGGGGACAGGAAAACTATGGCTACACCTTC
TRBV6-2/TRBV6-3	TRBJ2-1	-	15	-	CASSRVGRAYNEQFF	TGTGCCAGCAGTCGGGTGGGTCGCGCCTACAATGAGCAGTTCTTC
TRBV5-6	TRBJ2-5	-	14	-	CASSKLGGEETQYF	TGTGCCAGCAGCAAGTTGGGGGGTGAGGAGACCCAGTACTTC
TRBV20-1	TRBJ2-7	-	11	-	CSARGAYEQYF	TGCAGTGCCCGAGGGGCCTACGAGCAGTACTTC
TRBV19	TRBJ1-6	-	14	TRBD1	CASSIGTGDSPLHF	TGTGCCAGTAGTATCGGGACAGGGGATTCACCCCTCCACTTT
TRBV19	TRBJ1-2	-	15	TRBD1	CASSIIEGGFKGYTF	TGTGCCAGTAGTATTATTGAAGGGGGCTTCAAGGGCTACACCTTC
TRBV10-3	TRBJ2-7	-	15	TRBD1	CAISEPRQGPYEQYF	TGTGCCATCAGTGAGCCGAGACAGGGGCCCTACGAGCAGTACTTC
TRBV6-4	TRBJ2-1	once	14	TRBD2	CASSESGTTDEQFF	TGTGCCAGCAGTGAAAGCGGGACTACGGATGAGCAGTTCTTC
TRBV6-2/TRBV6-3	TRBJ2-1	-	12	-	CASSPGRGGQFF	TGTGCCAGCAGTCCGGGACGTGGAGGGCAGTTCTTC
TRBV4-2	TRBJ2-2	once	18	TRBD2	CASSQDGELAGSTGELFF	TGTGCCAGCAGCCAAGACGGTGAGCTAGCGGGGAGCACCGGGGAGCTGTTTTTT
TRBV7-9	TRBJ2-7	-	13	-	CASSFYRDEGQYF	TGTGCCAGCAGCTTCTACAGGGACGAGGGGCAGTACTTC
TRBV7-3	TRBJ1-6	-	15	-	CASSSETGRGSPLHF	TGTGCCAGCAGCTCCGAAACAGGGAGGGGCTCACCCCTCCACTTT
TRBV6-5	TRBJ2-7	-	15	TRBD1	CASSLRTGAPYEQYF	TGTGCCAGCAGTCTGCGGACAGGTGCACCCTACGAGCAGTACTTC
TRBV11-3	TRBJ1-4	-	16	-	CASSPGTVATNEKLFF	TGTGCCAGCAGCCCCGGGACGGTTGCAACTAATGAAAAACTGTTTTTT
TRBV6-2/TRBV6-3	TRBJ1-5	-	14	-	CASSYSQRNQPQHF	TGTGCCAGCAGTTACTCACAGAGAAATCAGCCCCAGCATTTT
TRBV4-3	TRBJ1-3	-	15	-	CASSQVKGPGNTIYF	TGCGCCAGCAGCCAAGTGAAGGGACCTGGAAACACCATATATTTT
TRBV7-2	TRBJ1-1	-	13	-	CASSSAPGTEAFF	TGTGCCAGCAGCTCAGCCCCAGGCACTGAAGCTTTCTTT